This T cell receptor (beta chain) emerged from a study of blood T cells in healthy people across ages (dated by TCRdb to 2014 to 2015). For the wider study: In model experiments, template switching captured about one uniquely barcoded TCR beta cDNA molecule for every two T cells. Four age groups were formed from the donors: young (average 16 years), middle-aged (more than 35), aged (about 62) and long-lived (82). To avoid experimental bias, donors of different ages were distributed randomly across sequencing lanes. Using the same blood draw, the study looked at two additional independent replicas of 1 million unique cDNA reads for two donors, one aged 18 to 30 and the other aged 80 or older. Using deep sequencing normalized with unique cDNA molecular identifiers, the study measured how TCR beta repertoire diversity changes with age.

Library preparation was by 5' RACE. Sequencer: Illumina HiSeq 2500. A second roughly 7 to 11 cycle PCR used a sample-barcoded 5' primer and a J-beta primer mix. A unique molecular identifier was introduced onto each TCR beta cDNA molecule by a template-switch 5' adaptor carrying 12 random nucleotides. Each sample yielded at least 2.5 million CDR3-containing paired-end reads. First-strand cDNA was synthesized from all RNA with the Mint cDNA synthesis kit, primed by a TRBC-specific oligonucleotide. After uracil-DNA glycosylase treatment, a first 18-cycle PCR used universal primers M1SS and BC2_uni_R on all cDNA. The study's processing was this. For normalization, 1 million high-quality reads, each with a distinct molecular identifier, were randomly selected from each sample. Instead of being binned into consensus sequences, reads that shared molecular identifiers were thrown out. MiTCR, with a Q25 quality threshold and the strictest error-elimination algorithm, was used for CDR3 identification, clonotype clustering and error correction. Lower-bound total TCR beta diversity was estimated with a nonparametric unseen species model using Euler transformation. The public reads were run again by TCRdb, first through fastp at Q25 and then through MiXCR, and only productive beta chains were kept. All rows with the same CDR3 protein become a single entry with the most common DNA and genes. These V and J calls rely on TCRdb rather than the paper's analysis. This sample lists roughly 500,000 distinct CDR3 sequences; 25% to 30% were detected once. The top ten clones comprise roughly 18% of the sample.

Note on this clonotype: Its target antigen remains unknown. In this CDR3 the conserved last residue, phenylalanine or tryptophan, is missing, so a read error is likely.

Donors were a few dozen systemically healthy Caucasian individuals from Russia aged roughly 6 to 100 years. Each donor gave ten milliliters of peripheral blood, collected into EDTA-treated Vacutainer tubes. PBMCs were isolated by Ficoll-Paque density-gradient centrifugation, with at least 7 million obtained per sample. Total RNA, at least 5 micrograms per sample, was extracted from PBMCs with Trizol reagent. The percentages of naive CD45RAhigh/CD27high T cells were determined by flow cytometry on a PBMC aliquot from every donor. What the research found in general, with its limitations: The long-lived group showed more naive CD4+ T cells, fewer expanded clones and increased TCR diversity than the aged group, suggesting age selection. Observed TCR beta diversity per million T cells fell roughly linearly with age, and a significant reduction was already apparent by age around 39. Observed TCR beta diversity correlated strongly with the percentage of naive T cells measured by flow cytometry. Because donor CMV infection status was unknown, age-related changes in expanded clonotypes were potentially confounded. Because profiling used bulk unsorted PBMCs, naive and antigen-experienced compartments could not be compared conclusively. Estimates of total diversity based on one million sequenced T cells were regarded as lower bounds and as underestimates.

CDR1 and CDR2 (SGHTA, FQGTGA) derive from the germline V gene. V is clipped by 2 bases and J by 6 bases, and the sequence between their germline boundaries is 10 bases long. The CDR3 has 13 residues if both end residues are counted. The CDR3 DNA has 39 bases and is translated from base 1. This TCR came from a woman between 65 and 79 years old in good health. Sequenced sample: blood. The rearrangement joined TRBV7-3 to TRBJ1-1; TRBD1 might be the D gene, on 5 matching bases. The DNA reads TGTGCCAGCAGCTTAGAAAGGGGCTCTGAAGCTTTCTCT. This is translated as CASSLERGSEAFS.